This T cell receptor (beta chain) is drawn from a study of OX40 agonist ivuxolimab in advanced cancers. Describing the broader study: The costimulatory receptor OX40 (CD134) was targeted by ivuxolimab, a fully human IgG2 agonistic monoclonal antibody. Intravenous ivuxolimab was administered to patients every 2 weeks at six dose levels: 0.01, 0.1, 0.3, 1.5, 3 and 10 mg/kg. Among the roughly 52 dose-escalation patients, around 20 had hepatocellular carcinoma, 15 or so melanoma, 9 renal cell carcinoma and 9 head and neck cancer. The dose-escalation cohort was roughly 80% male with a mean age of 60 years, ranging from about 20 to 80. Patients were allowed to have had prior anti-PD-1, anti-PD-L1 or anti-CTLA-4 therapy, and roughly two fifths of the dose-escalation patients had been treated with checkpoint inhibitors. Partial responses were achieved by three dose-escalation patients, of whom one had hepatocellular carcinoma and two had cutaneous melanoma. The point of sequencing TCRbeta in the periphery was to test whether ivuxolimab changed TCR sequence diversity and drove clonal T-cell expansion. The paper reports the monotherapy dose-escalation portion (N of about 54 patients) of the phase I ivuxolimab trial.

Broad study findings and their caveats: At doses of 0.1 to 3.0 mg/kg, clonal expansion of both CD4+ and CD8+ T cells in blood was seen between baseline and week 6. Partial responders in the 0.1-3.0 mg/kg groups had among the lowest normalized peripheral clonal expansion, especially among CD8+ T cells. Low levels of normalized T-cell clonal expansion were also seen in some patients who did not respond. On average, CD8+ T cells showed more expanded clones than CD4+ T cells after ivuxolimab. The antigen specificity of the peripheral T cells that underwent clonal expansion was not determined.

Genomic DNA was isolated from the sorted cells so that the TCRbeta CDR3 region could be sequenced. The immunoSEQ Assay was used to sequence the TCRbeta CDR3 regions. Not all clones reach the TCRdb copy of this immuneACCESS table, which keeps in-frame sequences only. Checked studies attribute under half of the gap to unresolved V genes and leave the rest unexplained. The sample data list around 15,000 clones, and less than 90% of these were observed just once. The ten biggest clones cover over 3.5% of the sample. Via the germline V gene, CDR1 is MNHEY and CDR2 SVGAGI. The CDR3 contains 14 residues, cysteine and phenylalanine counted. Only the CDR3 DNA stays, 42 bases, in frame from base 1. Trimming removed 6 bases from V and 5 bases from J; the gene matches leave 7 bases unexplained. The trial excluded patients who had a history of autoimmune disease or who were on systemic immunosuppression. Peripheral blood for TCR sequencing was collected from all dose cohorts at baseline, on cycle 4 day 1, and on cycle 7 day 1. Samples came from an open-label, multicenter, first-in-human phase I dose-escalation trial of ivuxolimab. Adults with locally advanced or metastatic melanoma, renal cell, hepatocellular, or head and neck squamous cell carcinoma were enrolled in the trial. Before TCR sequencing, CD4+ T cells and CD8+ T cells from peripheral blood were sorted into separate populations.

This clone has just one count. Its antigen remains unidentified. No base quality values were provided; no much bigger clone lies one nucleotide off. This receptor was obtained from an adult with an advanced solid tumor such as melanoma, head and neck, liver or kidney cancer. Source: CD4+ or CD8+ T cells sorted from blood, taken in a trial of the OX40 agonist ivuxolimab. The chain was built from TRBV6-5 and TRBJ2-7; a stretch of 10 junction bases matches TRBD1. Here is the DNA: TGTGCCAGCAGACCTGCGGGACAGGGGAACGAGCAGTACTTC. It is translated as CASRPAGQGNEQYF.